Listed here is a single T cell receptor beta chain. No antigen is known for it. One base away there is no much larger clone; base qualities are not given. Library construction relied on PCR. Sequencing instrument: Illumina HiSeq 2500. To normalize quantification of the TCRbeta repertoire, the TCR libraries were built with molecular barcoding that relied on unique molecular identifiers. TCRdb's own reprocessing of the public reads used fastp at Q25 and MiXCR and kept productive beta chains. Under each unique CDR3 protein, matching rows form one entry showing the most common genes and DNA. Here the sample has about a million distinct CDR3 sequences; roughly 29% occur a single time. The ten biggest clones cover about 28% of the sample. These data originate in a study of T-cell reconstitution after alpha-beta-depleted transplantation in children (dated by TCRdb to about 2016). Describing the broader study: The study quantitatively tracked T-cell immune reconstitution after TCRalphabeta/CD19-depleted allogeneic hematopoietic cell transplantation in children using TCR repertoire profiling.

This specimen's treatment or condition label, interpreted: allogeneic hematopoietic cell transplantation with graft depleted of TCRalphabeta T cells and CD19 B cells. Transplant recipients were children who received TCRalphabeta/CD19-depleted allogeneic hematopoietic cell grafts. On the study overall, not on this receptor specifically: The high TCRbeta diversity at day 60 in some patients was ascribed to recipient T cells and intrathymic progenitors that had survived conditioning. Apparently early alphabetaT-cell count recovery about two months after transplant reportedly relied on only several hundred rapidly expanded clones derived from non-depleted graft cells. The frequencies of hyperexpanded clones fell over the following months, and after one year, T-cell counts and TCRbeta diversity were mostly attributed to newly produced T cells.

The receptor's source is a boy less than two years old who had a stem cell transplant for SCID, so the T cells may come from the graft donor. The input for sequencing was PBMCs, mostly from graft donor cells, taken 360 days after TCRalphabeta/CD19-depleted stem cell transplant.

The CDR3 protein is CASTTGETQYF. In nucleotides, the sequence is TGTGCCAGCACCACTGGGGAGACCCAGTACTTC. The rearrangement combines TRBV12-3 or TRBV12-4 with TRBJ2-5, with the D gene call left open. V is cut by 7 bases and J by 5 bases, and the space between the germline ends is 8 bases. The CDR3 has 11 amino acids, counting the end cysteine and phenylalanine. The only DNA kept is the CDR3, 33 bases in frame from the first base.